Below are 27 T cell receptor beta chains sequenced from a single sample in a study of blood T cell repertoires in COVID-19. The method was immunoSEQ multiplex PCR; TCRdb's version includes in-frame clones alone and lacks a portion of them. This sample yields around 170,000 clones, of which roughly 86% are seen a single time; 5.5% to 7% belongs to the top ten. The sequencing input was peripheral blood. These TCRs come from a man aged 50 or older with active or convalescent COVID-19.

The table lists this clone with a few counts. The rearrangement joins TRBV7-8 to TRBJ2-3; maybe TRBD2 (5 bases). The ends were cut back, 5 bases at V and 3 bases at J, with 12 bases in the middle. Germline values: CDR1 SGHVS, CDR2 FQNEAQ. The CDR3 covers 14 residues. The CDR3 region has the DNA TGTGCCAGCAGCCCGGCTGGGAGAACAGATACGCAGTATTTT. Protein: CASSPAGRTDTQYF.

This clone was detected once. This chain uses TRBV5-5 with TRBJ2-5, with 9 bases that match TRBD2. From germline, CDR1 is SGHKS and CDR2 YYEKEE (reference sequence). The V gene end was trimmed by 4 bases and the J gene end by 7 bases; junction bases not matched to a gene: 14. The CDR3 consists of 16 residues. CDR3 sequence: CASSAATRGGLGTQYF. DNA of the CDR3: TGTGCCAGCAGCGCCGCCACGCGGGGGGGTTTAGGGACCCAGTACTTC. Full variable domain (remainder filled in from reference TRBV5-5 and TRBJ2-5): DAGVTQSPTHLIKTRGQQVTLRCSPISGHKSVSWYQQVLGQGPQFIFQYYEKEERGRGNFPDRFSARQFPNYSSELNVNALLLGDSALYLCASSAATRGGLGTQYFGPGTRLLVL.

In its sample, this clone was seen once. The chain couples TRBV5-1 to TRBJ1-1; 9 bases are a match to TRBD1. V shed 5 bases, J shed 3 bases, and the junction held 5 bases outside the gene matches. CDR1 is SGHRS, CDR2 YFSETQ, per germline. The CDR3 is 14 residues long. The CDR3 nucleotides read TGCGCCAGCAGTTCAGACAGGGGGTACACTGAAGCTTTCTTT. As protein: CASSSDRGYTEAFF.

The J gene is TRBJ2-1, the V gene TRBV9, with a tentative D call TRBD1 (6 bases). Trimming shortened V by 4 bases and J by 6 bases, and 14 bases separated the two germline ends. The CDR3 totals 14 residues. The germline CDR1 and CDR2 sequences are SGDLS and YYNGEE. The CDR3 sequence: CASSTGTPGNEQFF. The DNA for the CDR3 is TGTGCCAGCAGCACCGGGACACCCGGCAATGAGCAGTTCTTC.

The V gene is TRBV19, the J gene TRBJ1-4; TRBD1 is a possible D gene (5 bases). The CDR3 totals 14 residues. In germline, CDR1 is LNHDA, CDR2 SQIVND (reference sequence). The germline V and J ends were trimmed by 5 bases and 8 bases, with 15 bases remaining between them. This CDR3 is CASSSIDSTEKLFF. The DNA of the CDR3 is TGTGCCAGTAGTTCAATCGACAGTACGGAAAAACTGTTTTTT.

The V gene is TRBV7-9, the J gene TRBJ1-4, with D tentatively TRBD1 (5 bases). The CDR3 has 15 amino acids. With 6 bases removed from V and 8 bases from J, the gap between germline ends came to 19 bases. CDR1 SEHNR and CDR2 FQNEAQ come from the germline V gene (reference sequence). CDR3 in amino acids: CASSFPPAGSEKLFF. In DNA form, the CDR3 reads TGTGCCAGCAGTTTTCCGCCGGCAGGGTCGGAAAAACTGTTTTTT.

The rearrangement links TRBV27 to TRBJ1-6; D unclear. Per the germline V gene, CDR1 is MNHEY and CDR2 is SMNVEV (reference sequence). Trimming removed 0 bases from V and 8 bases from J, with 17 bases in between. CDR3 size: 17 residues. CDR3 residues: CASSLSQLNSPDSPLHF. The CDR3 nucleotides read TGTGCCAGCAGTTTATCACAGCTCAATTCCCCCGATTCACCCCTCCACTTT.

This rearrangement joins TRBV24-1 to TRBJ2-5; 9 bases match TRBD1. J gave up 7 bases and V 4 bases, and 12 bases lay outside the gene matches. CDR1 and CDR2 from the germline V gene are KGHDR and SFDVKD. This CDR3 has 16 amino acids. The CDR3 here is CATSDSGTGKLGTQYF. CDR3 coding DNA: TGTGCCACCAGTGACTCCGGGACAGGGAAATTGGGGACCCAGTACTTC.

The chain is built from TRBV6-5 and TRBJ2-7; the match to TRBD1 covers 8 bases. Looked up from germline, CDR1 is MNHEY and CDR2 is SVGAGI. V shed 6 bases and J 3 bases; nucleotides not matched to a gene: 7. CDR3 length: 14 residues. The CDR3 DNA is TGTGCCAGCAGCCCAGGGGGCGCGAGCTACGAGCAGTACTTC. Translating gives CASSPGGASYEQYF.

This sequence joins TRBV7-6 and TRBJ2-5; TRBD2 agrees at 13 bases. V lost 0 bases, J lost 2 bases, and 6 bases stayed unmatched. The CDR3 loop spans 18 amino acids. Germline V gives CDR1 SGHVS, CDR2 FNYEAQ. The CDR3 DNA reads TGTGCCAGCAGCTTAGCGTTGCTGGGACTAGCGGGACAAGAGACCCAGTACTTC. Amino acids: CASSLALLGLAGQETQYF.

J is TRBJ2-1 and V is TRBV14; D gene unclear. Trimming took off 1 base at V and 8 bases at J, with 12 bases between the two ends. This CDR3 is built from 14 residues. Germline assignment: CDR1 SGHDN and CDR2 FVKESK. This chain's CDR3 is CASSQVIGYDEQFF. CDR3 bases: TGTGCCAGCAGCCAAGTAATCGGGTATGATGAGCAGTTCTTC.

The genes are TRBV5-8 and TRBJ2-2; D is perhaps TRBD1 (6 bases). The CDR3 runs to 16 residues. Germline lookup yields CDR1 SGHTS and CDR2 YDEGEE. The germline V and J ends were trimmed by 4 bases and 4 bases, with 17 bases remaining between them. DNA of the CDR3: TGTGCCAGCAGCAGCAACAGGGTGAGGGGCACCGGGGAGCTGTTTTTT. This gives the protein CASSSNRVRGTGELFF.

To note about this clone: At one boundary the junction diverges from the germline segment, which might be a read error. The chain joins TRBV11-3 to TRBJ1-2; D gene ambiguous. Germline CDR1 is SGHNT and CDR2 is YENEEA. The CDR3 totals 12 residues. CDR3 region: CASSLGVGPCAF. CDR3 in DNA: TGTGCCAGCAGCTTGGGAGTAGGGCCGTGTGCCTTC.

V is TRBV4-3 and J is TRBJ2-5; TRBD2 matches 11 bases. The CDR3 has 17 residues. CDR1 LGHNA and CDR2 YSLEER come from the germline V gene. Losses at the gene ends were 4 bases for V and 5 bases for J; bases not matched to a gene: 12. CDR3 nucleotide sequence: TGCGCCAGCAGCCCCATGATTAGCGGGGGGGCGCAGGAGACCCAGTACTTC. Protein sequence: CASSPMISGGAQETQYF.

The CDR3 DNA is TGCGCCAGCAGCTTGGGTTCAGATAGCAATCAGCCCCAGCATTTT. This codes for CASSLGSDSNQPQHF. The V call is TRBV5-1, the J call TRBJ1-5; D gene unclear. Trimming stripped 0 bases from V and 0 bases from J, with 7 bases between. The CDR3 covers 15 residues. The V gene's germline CDR1 is SGHRS and CDR2 YFSETQ.

This rearrangement joins TRBV11-1 to TRBJ2-7; 8 bases align to TRBD1. J lost 4 bases, V lost 5 bases, and 7 bases had no gene match. The germline V gene has CDR1 SGHAT and CDR2 FQDESV (reference sequence). The CDR3 is 14 residues long. For the CDR3, the DNA is TGTGCCAGCAGCAACAGACAGGGGAGGTACGAGCAGTACTTC. Amino acid sequence: CASSNRQGRYEQYF.

The chain has TRBV10-3 and TRBJ1-1, with no clear D. The length of the CDR3 is 13 residues. Trimming left V 6 bases short and J 0 bases short, with 8 bases between. CDR1 and CDR2 from the germline V gene are ENHRY and SYGVKD. The CDR3: CAIRTDMNTEAFF. The CDR3 DNA follows: TGTGCCATCAGGACCGACATGAACACTGAAGCTTTCTTT.

The chain combines TRBV7-2 with TRBJ1-3; TRBD1 might be the D (6 bases). Germline CDR1 and CDR2: SGHTA and FQGNSA. With 5 bases removed from V and 4 bases from J, the gap between germline ends came to 18 bases. The CDR3 extends over 16 amino acids. CDR3 sequence: CASSPSQGTSGNTIYF. In nucleotides, the CDR3 is TGTGCCAGCAGCCCTTCACAGGGTACGTCCGGAAACACCATATATTTT.

J is TRBJ2-1 and V is TRBV3-1 (or the pseudogene TRBV3-2), with unresolved D. V shed 0 bases and J shed 13 bases, with 13 bases lying between them. The germline V gene encodes CDR1 LGHDT and CDR2 YNNKEL (reference sequence). The CDR3 loop spans 13 amino acids. In DNA form, the CDR3 reads TGTGCCAGCAGCCAAGAACCTAGAGCTCCACAGTTCTTC. It yields the protein CASSQEPRAPQFF.

The J gene is TRBJ1-1, the V gene TRBV15; D gene ambiguous. CDR1 is LNHNV and CDR2 is YYDKDF in the germline V gene (reference sequence). CDR3 length: 14 residues. V gave up 2 bases and J gave up 11 bases, with 18 bases separating them. DNA for the CDR3: TGTGCCACCAGCAGACAAAGACGGACTGAATGGGCTTTCTTT. Its translation is CATSRQRRTEWAFF.

V is TRBV18 and J is TRBJ2-3, with a tentative D call TRBD1 (7 bases). The V gene's germline CDR1 is KGHSH and CDR2 LQKENI. The CDR3 is made up of 12 amino acids. The germline V and J ends were trimmed by 4 bases and 10 bases, with 12 bases remaining between them. CDR3: CASSRDREAQYF. For the CDR3, the DNA is TGTGCCAGCTCACGCGACAGGGAGGCGCAGTATTTT.

This clone was observed a few times. V is TRBV24-1 and J is TRBJ2-3, with 13 bases fitting TRBD2. The V gene's germline CDR1 is KGHDR and CDR2 SFDVKD. The CDR3 runs 17 residues. Germline trimming cut 4 bases from V and 6 bases from J; bases unmatched to any gene: 9. CDR3 residues: CATSDSGLAGVVDTQYF. As DNA, the CDR3 is TGTGCCACCAGTGACTCTGGACTAGCGGGAGTGGTTGATACGCAGTATTTT.

The rearrangement links TRBV6-6 to TRBJ1-6; D gene ambiguous. Trimming pared 6 bases from V and 5 bases from J, leaving 11 bases between. Looked up from germline, CDR1 is MNHNY and CDR2 is SVGAGI (reference sequence). The CDR3 runs to 14 residues. The CDR3 region has the DNA TGTGCCAGCAGCCTTTCCGTAAATAATTCACCCCTCCACTTT. It codes for CASSLSVNNSPLHF.

CDR3 sequence reads: CASSFGGPGYTF. The CDR3 DNA is TGTGCCAGCAGTTTCGGAGGGCCTGGCTACACCTTC. The chain recombines TRBV12-3 or TRBV12-4 with TRBJ1-2; D not resolved. The CDR3 contains 12 residues. The V end lost 3 bases, the J end lost 7 bases, and 9 bases lay between the germline ends.

This chain connects TRBV9 to TRBJ1-5, with 7 bases lining up with TRBD1. Per the germline V gene, CDR1 is SGDLS and CDR2 is YYNGEE. The J segment lost 6 bases and the V segment lost 0 bases, leaving 9 bases of the junction unmatched. The CDR3 runs 16 residues. The CDR3 bases are TGTGCCAGCAGCGTAGCGGAAGGGGGCCTCGGTCAGCCCCAGCATTTT. This encodes CASSVAEGGLGQPQHF.

The chain recombines TRBV12-3 or TRBV12-4 with TRBJ1-2; 7 positions match TRBD1. V shed 6 bases, J shed 4 bases, and the junction held 5 bases outside the gene matches. This CDR3 spans 13 amino acids. The chain's CDR3 is CASRQQGGYGYTF. CDR3 bases: TGTGCCAGCAGGCAGCAGGGGGGCTATGGCTACACCTTC.

V and J are TRBV6-5 and TRBJ1-5; the D gene is possibly TRBD1 (5 bases). The V gene's germline CDR1 is MNHEY and CDR2 SVGAGI. Trimming removed 6 bases at V and 3 bases at J, with 12 bases between. CDR3 size: 14 residues. CDR3 nucleotides: TGTGCCAGCAGGGATACAGGCTTCAATCAGCCCCAGCATTTT. Translation: CASRDTGFNQPQHF.